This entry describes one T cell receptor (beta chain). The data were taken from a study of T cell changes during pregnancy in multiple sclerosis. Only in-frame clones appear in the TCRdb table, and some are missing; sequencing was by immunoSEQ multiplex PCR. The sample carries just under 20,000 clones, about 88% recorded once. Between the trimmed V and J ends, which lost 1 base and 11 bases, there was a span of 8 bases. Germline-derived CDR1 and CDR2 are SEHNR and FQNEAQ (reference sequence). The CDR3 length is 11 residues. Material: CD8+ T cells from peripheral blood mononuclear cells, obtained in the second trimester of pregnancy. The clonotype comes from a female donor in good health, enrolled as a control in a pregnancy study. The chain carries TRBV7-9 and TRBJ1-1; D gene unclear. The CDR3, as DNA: TGTGCCAGCAGCTTAGGAGCGGGCGCTTTCTTT. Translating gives CASSLGAGAFF.